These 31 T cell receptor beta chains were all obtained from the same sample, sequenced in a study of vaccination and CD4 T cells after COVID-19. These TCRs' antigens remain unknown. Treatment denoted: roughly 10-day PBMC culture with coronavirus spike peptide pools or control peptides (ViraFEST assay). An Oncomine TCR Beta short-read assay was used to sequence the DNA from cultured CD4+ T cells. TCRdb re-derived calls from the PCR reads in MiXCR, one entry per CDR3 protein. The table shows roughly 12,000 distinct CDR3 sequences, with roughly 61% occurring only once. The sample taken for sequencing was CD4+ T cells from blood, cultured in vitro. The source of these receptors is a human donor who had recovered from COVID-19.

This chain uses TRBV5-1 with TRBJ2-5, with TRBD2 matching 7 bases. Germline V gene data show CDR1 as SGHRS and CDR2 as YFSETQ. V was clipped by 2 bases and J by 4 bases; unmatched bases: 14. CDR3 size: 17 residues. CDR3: CASSLTRSGIESETQYF. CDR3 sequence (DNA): TGCGCCAGCAGCTTAACGAGAAGCGGGATAGAGTCAGAGACCCAGTACTTC.

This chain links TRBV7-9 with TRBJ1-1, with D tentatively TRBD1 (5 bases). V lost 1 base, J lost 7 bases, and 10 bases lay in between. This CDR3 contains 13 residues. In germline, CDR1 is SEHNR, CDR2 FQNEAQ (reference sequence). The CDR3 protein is CASSLVTDSEAFF. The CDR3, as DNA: TGTGCCAGCAGCTTAGTTACAGACAGTGAAGCTTTCTTT.

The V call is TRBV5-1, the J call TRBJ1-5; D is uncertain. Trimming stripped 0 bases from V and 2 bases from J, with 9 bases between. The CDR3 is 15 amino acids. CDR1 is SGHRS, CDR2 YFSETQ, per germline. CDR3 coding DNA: TGCGCCAGCAGCTTGGGCGGAATAGGCAATCAGCCCCAGCATTTT. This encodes CASSLGGIGNQPQHF.

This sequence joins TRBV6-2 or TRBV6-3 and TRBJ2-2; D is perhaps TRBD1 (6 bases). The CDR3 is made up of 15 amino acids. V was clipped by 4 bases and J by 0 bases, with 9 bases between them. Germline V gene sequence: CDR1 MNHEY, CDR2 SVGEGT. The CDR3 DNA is TGTGCCAGCAGTTGGACAGCGGCGAACACCGGGGAGCTGTTTTTT. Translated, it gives CASSWTAANTGELFF.

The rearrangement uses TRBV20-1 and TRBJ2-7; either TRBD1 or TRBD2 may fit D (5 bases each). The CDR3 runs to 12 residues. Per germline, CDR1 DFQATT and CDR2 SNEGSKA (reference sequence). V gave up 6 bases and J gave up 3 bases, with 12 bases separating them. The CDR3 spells CSAWDPHYEQYF. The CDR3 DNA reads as TGCAGTGCCTGGGACCCTCACTACGAGCAGTACTTC.

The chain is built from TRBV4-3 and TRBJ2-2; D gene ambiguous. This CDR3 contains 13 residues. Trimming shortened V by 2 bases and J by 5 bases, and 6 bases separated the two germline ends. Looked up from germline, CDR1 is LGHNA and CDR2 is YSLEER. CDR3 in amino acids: CASSQMGTGELFF. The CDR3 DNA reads TGCGCCAGCAGCCAAATGGGGACCGGGGAGCTGTTTTTT.

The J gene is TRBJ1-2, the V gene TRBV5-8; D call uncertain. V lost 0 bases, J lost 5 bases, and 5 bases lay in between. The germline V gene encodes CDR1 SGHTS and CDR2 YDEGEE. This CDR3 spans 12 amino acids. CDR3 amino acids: CASSLDGYGYTF. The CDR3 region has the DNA TGTGCCAGCAGCTTGGATGGGTATGGCTACACCTTC.

The CDR3 DNA sequence: TGTGCCAGCAGTTTGCAGGGGTTAGAGACCCAGTACTTC. Protein: CASSLQGLETQYF. The chain combines TRBV12-3 or TRBV12-4 with TRBJ2-5, with TRBD1 as a possible D gene (6 bases). This CDR3 contains 13 residues. V lost 3 bases and J 4 bases, leaving 9 bases between the germline ends.

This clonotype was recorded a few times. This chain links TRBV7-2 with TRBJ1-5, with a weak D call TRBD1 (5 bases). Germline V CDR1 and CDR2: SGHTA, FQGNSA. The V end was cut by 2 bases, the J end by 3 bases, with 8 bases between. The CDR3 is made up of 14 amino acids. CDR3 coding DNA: TGTGCCAGCAGCTTATGGGGGAACAATCAGCCCCAGCATTTT. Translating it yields CASSLWGNNQPQHF.

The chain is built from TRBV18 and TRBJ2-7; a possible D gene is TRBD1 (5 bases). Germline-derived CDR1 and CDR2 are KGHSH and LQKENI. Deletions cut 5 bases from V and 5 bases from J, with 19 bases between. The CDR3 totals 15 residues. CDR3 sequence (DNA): TGTGCCAGCTCAACAGGTCTTTCCCTATCGGACGAGCAGTACTTC. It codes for CASSTGLSLSDEQYF.

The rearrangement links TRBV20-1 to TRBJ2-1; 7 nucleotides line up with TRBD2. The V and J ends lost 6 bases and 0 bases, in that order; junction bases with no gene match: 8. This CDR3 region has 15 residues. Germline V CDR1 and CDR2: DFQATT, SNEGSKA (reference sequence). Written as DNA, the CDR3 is TGCAGTGCCCCGCGGGCGGGGGTCTCCTACAATGAGCAGTTCTTC. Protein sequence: CSAPRAGVSYNEQFF.

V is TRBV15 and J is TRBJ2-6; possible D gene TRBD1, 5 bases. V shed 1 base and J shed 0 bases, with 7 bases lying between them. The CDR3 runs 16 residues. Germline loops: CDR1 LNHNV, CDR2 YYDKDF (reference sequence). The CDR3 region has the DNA TGTGCCACCAGCAGAGGGGGCGACTCTGGGGCCAACGTCCTGACTTTC. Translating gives CATSRGGDSGANVLTF.

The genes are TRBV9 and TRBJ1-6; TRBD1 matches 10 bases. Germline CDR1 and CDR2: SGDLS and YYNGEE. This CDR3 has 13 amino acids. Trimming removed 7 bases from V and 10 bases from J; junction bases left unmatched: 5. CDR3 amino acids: CASQGTGESPLHF. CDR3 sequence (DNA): TGTGCCAGCCAAGGGACAGGGGAATCACCCCTCCACTTT.

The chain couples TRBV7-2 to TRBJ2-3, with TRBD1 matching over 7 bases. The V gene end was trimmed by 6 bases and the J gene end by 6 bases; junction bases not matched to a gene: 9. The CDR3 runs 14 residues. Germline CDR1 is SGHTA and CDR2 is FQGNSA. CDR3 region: CASRTDRTLDTQYF. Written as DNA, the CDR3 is TGTGCCAGCAGAACGGACAGGACTCTGGATACGCAGTATTTT.

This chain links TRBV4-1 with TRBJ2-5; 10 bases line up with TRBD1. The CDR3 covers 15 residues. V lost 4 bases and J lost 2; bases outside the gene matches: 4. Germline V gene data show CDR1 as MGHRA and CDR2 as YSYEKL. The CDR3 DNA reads TGCGCCAGCAGCCGGGACAGGGGTTTTCAAGAGACCCAGTACTTC. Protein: CASSRDRGFQETQYF.

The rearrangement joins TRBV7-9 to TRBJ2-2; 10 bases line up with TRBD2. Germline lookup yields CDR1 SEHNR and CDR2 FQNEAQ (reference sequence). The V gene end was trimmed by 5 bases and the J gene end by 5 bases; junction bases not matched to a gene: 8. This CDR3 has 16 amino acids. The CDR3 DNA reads TGTGCCAGCAGCCTCCTGGGACTAGCGCGGACCGGGGAGCTGTTTTTT. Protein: CASSLLGLARTGELFF.

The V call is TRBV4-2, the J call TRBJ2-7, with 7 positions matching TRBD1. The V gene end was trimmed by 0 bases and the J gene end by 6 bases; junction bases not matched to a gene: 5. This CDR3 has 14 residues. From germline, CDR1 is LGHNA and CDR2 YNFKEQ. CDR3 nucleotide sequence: TGTGCCAGCAGCCAAGAACAGGGGCGGTCCGAGCAGTACTTC. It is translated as CASSQEQGRSEQYF.

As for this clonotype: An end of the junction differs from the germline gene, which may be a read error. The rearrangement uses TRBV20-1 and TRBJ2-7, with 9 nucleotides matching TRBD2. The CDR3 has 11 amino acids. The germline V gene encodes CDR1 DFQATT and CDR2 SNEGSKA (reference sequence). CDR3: CSADGAGGIGF. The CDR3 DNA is TGCAGTGCCGATGGAGCGGGGGGCATAGGGTTC.

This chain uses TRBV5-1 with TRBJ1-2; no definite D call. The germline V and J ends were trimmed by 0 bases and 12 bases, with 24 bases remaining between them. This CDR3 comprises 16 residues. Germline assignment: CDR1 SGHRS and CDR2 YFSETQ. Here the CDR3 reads CASSLVPAGGLVGHTF. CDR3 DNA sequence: TGCGCCAGCAGCTTGGTTCCCGCAGGAGGATTAGTGGGCCACACCTTC.

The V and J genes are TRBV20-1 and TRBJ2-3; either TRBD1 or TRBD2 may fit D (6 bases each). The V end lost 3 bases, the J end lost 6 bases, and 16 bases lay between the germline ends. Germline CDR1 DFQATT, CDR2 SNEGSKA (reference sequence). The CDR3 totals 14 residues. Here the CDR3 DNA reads TGCAGTGCTAGCGGGAGAGGGGGGATGGATACGCAGTATTTT. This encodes CSASGRGGMDTQYF.

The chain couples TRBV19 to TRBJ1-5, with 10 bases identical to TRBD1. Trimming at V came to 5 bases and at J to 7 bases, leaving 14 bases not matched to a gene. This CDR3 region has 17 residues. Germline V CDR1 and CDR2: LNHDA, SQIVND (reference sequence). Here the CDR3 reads CASSPRGVGQGLQPQHF. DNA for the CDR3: TGTGCCAGTAGTCCAAGGGGAGTGGGACAGGGGCTACAGCCCCAGCATTTT.

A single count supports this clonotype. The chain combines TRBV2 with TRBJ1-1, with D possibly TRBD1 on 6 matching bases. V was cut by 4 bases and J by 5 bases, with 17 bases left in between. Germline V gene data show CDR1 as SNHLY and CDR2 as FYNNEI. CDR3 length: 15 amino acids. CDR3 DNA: TGTGCCAGCAGTGGGGGGACAATGGCAACAACTGAAGCTTTCTTT. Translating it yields CASSGGTMATTEAFF.

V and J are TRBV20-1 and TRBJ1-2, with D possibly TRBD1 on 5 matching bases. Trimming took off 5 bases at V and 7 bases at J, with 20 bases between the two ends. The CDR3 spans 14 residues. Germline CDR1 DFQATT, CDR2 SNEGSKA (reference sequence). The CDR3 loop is CSASKVQGRAGYTF. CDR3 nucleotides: TGCAGTGCTTCTAAGGTCCAGGGTAGGGCTGGCTACACCTTC.

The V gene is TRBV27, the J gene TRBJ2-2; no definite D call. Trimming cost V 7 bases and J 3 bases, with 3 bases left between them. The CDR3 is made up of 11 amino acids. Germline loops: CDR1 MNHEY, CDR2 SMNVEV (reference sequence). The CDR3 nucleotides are TGTGCCAGCAAGGACACCGGGGAGCTGTTTTTT. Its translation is CASKDTGELFF.

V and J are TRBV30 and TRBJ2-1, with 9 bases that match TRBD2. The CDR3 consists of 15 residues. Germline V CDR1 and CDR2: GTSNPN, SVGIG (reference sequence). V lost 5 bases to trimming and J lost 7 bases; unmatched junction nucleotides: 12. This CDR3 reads CAWARLAGEMNEQFF. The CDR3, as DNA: TGTGCCTGGGCACGCTTAGCGGGAGAAATGAATGAGCAGTTCTTC.

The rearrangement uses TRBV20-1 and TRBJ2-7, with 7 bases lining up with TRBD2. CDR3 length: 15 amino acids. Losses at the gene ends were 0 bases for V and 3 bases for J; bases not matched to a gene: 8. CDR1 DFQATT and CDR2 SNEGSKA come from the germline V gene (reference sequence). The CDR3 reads CSARDRLAGNYEQYF. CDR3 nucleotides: TGCAGTGCTAGAGACCGACTAGCTGGCAACTACGAGCAGTACTTC.

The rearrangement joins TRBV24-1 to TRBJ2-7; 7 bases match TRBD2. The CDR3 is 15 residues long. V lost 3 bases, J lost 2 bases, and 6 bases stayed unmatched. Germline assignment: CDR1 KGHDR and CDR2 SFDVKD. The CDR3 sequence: CATSDPSGTTYEQYF. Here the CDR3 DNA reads TGTGCCACCAGTGATCCGAGCGGGACTACCTACGAGCAGTACTTC.

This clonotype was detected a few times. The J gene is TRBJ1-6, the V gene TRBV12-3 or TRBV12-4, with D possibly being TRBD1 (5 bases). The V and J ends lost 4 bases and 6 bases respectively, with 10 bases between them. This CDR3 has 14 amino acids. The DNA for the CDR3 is TGTGCCAGCAGTTCGGACATCGGTAATTCACCCCTCCACTTT. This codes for CASSSDIGNSPLHF.

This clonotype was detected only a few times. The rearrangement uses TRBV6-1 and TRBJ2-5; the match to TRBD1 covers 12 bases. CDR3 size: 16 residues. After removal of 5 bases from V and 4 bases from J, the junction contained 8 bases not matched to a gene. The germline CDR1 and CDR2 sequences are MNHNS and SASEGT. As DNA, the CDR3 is TGTGCCAGCAGTCACCGGGACAGGGGGCGGGGAGAGACCCAGTACTTC. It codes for CASSHRDRGRGETQYF.

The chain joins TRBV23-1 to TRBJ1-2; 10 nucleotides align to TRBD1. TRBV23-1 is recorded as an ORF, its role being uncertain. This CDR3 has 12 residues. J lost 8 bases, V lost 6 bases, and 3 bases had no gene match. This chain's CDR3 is CASRGQGMGYTF. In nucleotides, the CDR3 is TGCGCCAGCAGGGGACAGGGGATGGGCTACACCTTC.

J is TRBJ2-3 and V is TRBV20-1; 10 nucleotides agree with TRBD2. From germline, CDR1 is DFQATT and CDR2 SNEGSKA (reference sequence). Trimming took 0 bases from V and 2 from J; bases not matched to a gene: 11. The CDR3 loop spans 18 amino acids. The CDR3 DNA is TGCAGTGCTAGAGAAGCTAGGAGCGGGAGGGTATACACAGATACGCAGTATTTT. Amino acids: CSAREARSGRVYTDTQYF.